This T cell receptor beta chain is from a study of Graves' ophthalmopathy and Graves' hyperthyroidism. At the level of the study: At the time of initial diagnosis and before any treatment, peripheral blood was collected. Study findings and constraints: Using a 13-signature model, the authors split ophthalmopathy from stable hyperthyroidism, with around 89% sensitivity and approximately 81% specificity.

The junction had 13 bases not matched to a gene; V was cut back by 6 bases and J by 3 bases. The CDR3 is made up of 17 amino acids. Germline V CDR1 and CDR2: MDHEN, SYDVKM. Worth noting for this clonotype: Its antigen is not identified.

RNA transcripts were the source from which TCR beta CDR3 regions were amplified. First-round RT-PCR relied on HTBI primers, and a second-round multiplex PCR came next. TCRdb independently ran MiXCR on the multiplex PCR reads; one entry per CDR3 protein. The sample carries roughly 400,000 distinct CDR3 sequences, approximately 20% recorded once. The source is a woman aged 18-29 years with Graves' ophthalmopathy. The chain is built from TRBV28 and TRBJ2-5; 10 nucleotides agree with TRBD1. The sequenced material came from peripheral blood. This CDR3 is CASSPPSGTGEEETQYF. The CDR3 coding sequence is TGTGCCAGCAGCCCCCCCAGTGGGACAGGGGAAGAAGAGACCCAGTACTTC.